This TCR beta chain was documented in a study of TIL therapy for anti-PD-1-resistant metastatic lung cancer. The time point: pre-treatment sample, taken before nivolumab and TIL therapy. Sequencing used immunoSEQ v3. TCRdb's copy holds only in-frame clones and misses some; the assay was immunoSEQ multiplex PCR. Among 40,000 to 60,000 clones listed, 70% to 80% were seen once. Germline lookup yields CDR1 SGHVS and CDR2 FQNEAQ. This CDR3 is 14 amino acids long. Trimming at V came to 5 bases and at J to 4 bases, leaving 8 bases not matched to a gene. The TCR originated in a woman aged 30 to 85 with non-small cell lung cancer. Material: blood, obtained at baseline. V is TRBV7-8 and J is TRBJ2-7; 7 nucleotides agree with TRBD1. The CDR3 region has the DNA TGTGCCAGCAGCCAGCGACAGGGCGCATACGAGCAGTACTTC. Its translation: CASSQRQGAYEQYF.